This T cell receptor beta chain was observed in a study of Graves' ophthalmopathy and Graves' hyperthyroidism. Beta-chain TCR CDR3 regions were amplified from RNA transcripts. HTBI primers were used in a first-round RT-PCR, which preceded a second-round multiplex PCR. MiXCR was run by TCRdb on the multiplex PCR reads, yielding one entry per CDR3 protein. The sample consists of 300,000 to 400,000 distinct CDR3 sequences, around a sixth of them appearing once. The authors diagnosed from clinical symptoms, serum thyroxine, TRAb, thyroid ultrasound and orbital computed tomography. Between the trimmed V and J ends, which lost 2 bases and 9 bases, there was a span of 17 bases. The length of the CDR3 is 16 residues. CDR1 is MNHEY, CDR2 SVGAGI, per germline. This clonotype occurred many times.

Specimen: peripheral blood. This chain joins TRBV6-5 and TRBJ1-6; maybe TRBD1 (6 bases). This clonotype was obtained from an adult man with Graves' ophthalmopathy. DNA of the CDR3: TGTGCCAGCAGTTACGATGGGGGGCAGAGGGGTTCACCCCTCCACTTT. Its protein product is CASSYDGGQRGSPLHF.